The rows below give T cell receptor beta chains drawn from one sample of a study of cytomegalovirus exposure and HLA in healthy donors. The data were produced by immunoSEQ multiplex PCR, yet TCRdb's version contains in-frame clones alone and is incomplete. The sample contains about 150,000 clones, roughly 80% of which appear only once. Sequenced sample: PBMCs. These receptors were obtained from a man between 18 and 29 years old in good health and CMV-seropositive. The CDR3 runs from the conserved cysteine through the conserved F or W. D genes are given only for firm matches. Size values are once, few and many counts, or a class for expanded clones, and some rows have none.

d_call	v_call	clone_size	j_call	cdr3_aa	cdr3_nt
NA	TRBV28	NA	TRBJ2-2	CASLEPNTGELFF	TGTGCCAGTCTAGAGCCGAACACCGGGGAGCTGTTTTTT
NA	TRBV5-6	NA	TRBJ1-1	CASTSEGWGPNTEAFF	TGTGCCAGCACCTCCGAGGGGTGGGGGCCGAACACTGAAGCTTTCTTT
TRBD2	TRBV27	NA	TRBJ2-1	CASSVLAGGGLSEQFF	TGTGCCAGCAGTGTTCTAGCGGGAGGGGGACTGAGTGAGCAGTTCTTC
TRBD2	TRBV5-1	NA	TRBJ2-1	CASSLAGTSGRAGVWSSYNEQLF	TGCGCCAGCAGCTTGGCGGGGACTAGCGGGAGGGCTGGGGTATGGTCCTCCTACAATGAGCAGCTCTTC
TRBD1	TRBV30	NA	TRBJ1-5	CAWDAGGGQPQHF	TGTGCCTGGGACGCAGGGGGAGGACAGCCCCAGCATTTT
TRBD2	TRBV9	few	TRBJ2-2	CASSPSLAGNTGELFF	TGTGCCAGCAGCCCGTCGCTAGCGGGGAACACCGGGGAGCTGTTTTTT
NA	TRBV5-1	NA	TRBJ2-2	CASSFGANTGELFF	TGCGCCAGCAGCTTCGGAGCGAACACCGGGGAGCTGTTTTTT
NA	TRBV19	NA	TRBJ2-6	CASSRVTGANVLTF	TGTGCCAGTAGCAGGGTAACTGGGGCCAACGTCCTGACTTTC
TRBD2	TRBV6-4	NA	TRBJ2-1	CASSEREGSYNEQFF	TGTGCCAGCAGTGAGCGGGAGGGCTCCTACAATGAGCAGTTCTTC
NA	TRBV5-4	NA	TRBJ2-1	CASSLGELSYNEQFF	TGTGCCAGCAGCCTGGGGGAGCTCTCCTACAATGAGCAGTTCTTC
TRBD1	TRBV5-1	NA	TRBJ2-6	CASSPGQGFSGANVLTF	TGCGCCAGCAGCCCCGGACAGGGGTTCTCTGGGGCCAACGTCCTGACTTTC
NA	TRBV21-1	NA	TRBJ2-1	CASSNGGVPYNEQFF	TGTGCCAGCAGCAACGGCGGTGTTCCCTACAATGAGCAGTTCTTC
NA	TRBV6-5	NA	TRBJ2-7	CASSFPGTYEQYF	TGTGCCAGCAGTTTTCCGGGGACCTACGAGCAGTACTTC
TRBD1	TRBV11-1	NA	TRBJ1-2	CASSTPGQEYGYTF	TGTGCCAGCAGCACCCCGGGACAGGAATATGGCTACACCTTC
TRBD2	TRBV15	NA	TRBJ2-1	CATSRGLLAGLDNEQFF	TGTGCCACCAGCAGAGGCCTACTAGCGGGACTCGACAATGAGCAGTTCTTC
NA	TRBV27	NA	TRBJ2-7	CASSPLLDRRRTLYEQYF	TGTGCCAGCAGTCCGCTCCTCGACAGACGACGAACGCTCTACGAGCAGTACTTC
TRBD1	TRBV5-1	NA	TRBJ1-6	CASSPDRGGNSPLHF	TGCGCCAGCAGCCCCGACAGGGGGGGGAATTCACCCCTCCACTTT
NA	TRBV2	NA	TRBJ2-3	CASSDDIGGTDTQYF	TGTGCCAGCAGTGACGACATAGGGGGCACAGATACGCAGTATTTT
TRBD2	TRBV27	NA	TRBJ2-3	CASSSWSGSLDTQYF	TGTGCCAGCAGTTCCTGGAGCGGGAGTCTCGATACGCAGTATTTT
TRBD1	TRBV11-2	NA	TRBJ2-7	CASGGRDRDTYEQYF	TGTGCCAGCGGAGGACGGGACAGGGACACCTACGAGCAGTACTTC
NA	TRBV7-9	NA	TRBJ2-3	CASKNPGLAKDTQYF	TGTGCCAGCAAGAACCCGGGACTTGCAAAGGATACGCAGTATTTT
NA	TRBV13	NA	TRBJ2-7	CASSLGLWGDGLREQYF	TGTGCCAGCAGCTTAGGCCTGTGGGGGGATGGATTGAGAGAGCAGTACTTC
NA	TRBV30	NA	TRBJ2-7	CAWSYYSHSTGQYF	TGTGCCTGGAGTTACTATTCACACTCTACGGGGCAGTACTTC
TRBD1	TRBV5-1	NA	TRBJ2-7	CASSGGDRAYEQYF	TGCGCCAGCAGCGGGGGGGACAGGGCCTACGAGCAGTACTTC
NA	TRBV7-3	NA	TRBJ2-1	CASSSQGLEQFF	TGTGCCAGCAGCTCACAGGGATTAGAGCAGTTCTTC
NA	TRBV19	NA	TRBJ2-5	CATTAGVGTQYF	TGTGCTACTACTGCGGGTGTGGGGACCCAGTACTTC
TRBD1	TRBV18	few	TRBJ2-7	CASSSQTGVDEQYF	TGTGCCAGCTCATCACAGACAGGGGTGGACGAGCAGTACTTC
TRBD2	TRBV27	once	TRBJ2-2	CASSPPGLAGNTGELFF	TGTGCCAGCAGCCCCCCGGGACTAGCGGGGAACACCGGGGAGCTGTTTTTT
NA	TRBV5-4	few	TRBJ2-3	CASSLVGASGTDTQYF	TGTGCCAGCAGCTTGGTGGGAGCTAGCGGCACAGATACGCAGTATTTT
TRBD1	TRBV5-1	once	TRBJ2-7	CASSFAGTAYEQYF	TGCGCCAGCAGCTTCGCCGGGACAGCCTACGAGCAGTACTTC
NA	TRBV29-1	once	TRBJ2-1	CSVAGLAYNEQFF	TGCAGCGTTGCCGGGCTAGCTTACAATGAGCAGTTCTTC
TRBD1	TRBV29-1	NA	TRBJ1-2	CSAHRGYYGYTF	TGCAGCGCTCACAGGGGGTACTATGGCTACACCTTC
TRBD1	TRBV28	NA	TRBJ1-3	CASSPPPDRSNVGNTIYF	TGTGCCAGCAGTCCCCCTCCGGACAGGTCCAATGTCGGAAACACCATATATTTT
TRBD1	TRBV28	few	TRBJ1-2	CASSLGQGNYGYTF	TGTGCCAGCAGTTTGGGACAGGGGAACTATGGCTACACCTTC
TRBD2	TRBV25-1	NA	TRBJ2-1	CASSESPAGEQFF	TGTGCCAGCAGTGAATCCCCAGCGGGGGAGCAGTTCTTC
NA	TRBV5-4	NA	TRBJ2-7	CASREMGRSYEQYF	TGTGCCAGCAGGGAAATGGGGAGATCCTACGAGCAGTACTTC
TRBD1	TRBV7-9	NA	TRBJ2-4	CASSPGTGGKNIQYF	TGTGCCAGCAGCCCCGGGACAGGGGGCAAAAACATTCAGTACTTC
NA	TRBV29-1	NA	TRBJ2-7	CSGVGGAGEQYF	TGCAGCGGCGTAGGGGGAGCTGGGGAGCAGTACTTC
NA	TRBV5-6	NA	TRBJ1-1	CASSSDSCEAFF	TGTGCCAGCAGCTCGGACAGCTGCGAAGCTTTCTTT
TRBD1	TRBV4-1	few	TRBJ2-3	CASSLRQGQGTDTQYF	TGCGCCAGCAGCCTTCGGCAGGGACAGGGTACAGATACGCAGTATTTT
NA	TRBV11-2	NA	TRBJ2-2	CASSLDVRQGFGELFF	TGTGCCAGCAGCTTAGATGTTAGGCAGGGGTTCGGGGAGCTGTTTTTT
NA	TRBV19	NA	TRBJ1-2	CASSWYSNDGYTF	TGTGCCAGTAGTTGGTACAGTAACGATGGCTACACCTTC
NA	TRBV4-1	once	TRBJ2-6	CASSQLGSGANVLTF	TGCGCCAGCAGCCAGCTAGGCTCTGGGGCCAACGTCCTGACTTTC
TRBD2	TRBV7-2	once	TRBJ2-5	CASSFSGRLAETQYF	TGTGCCAGCAGCTTTAGCGGGAGGCTTGCAGAGACCCAGTACTTC
NA	TRBV28	NA	TRBJ2-7	CASRSNGVGEQYF	TGTGCCAGCAGGTCGAACGGGGTGGGCGAGCAGTACTTC
NA	TRBV4-1	once	TRBJ1-1	CASSQNGVNTEAFF	TGCGCCAGCAGCCAGAACGGGGTGAACACTGAAGCTTTCTTT
NA	TRBV7-2	NA	TRBJ2-7	CASSLVQGGYEQYF	TGTGCCAGCAGCTTAGTCCAAGGGGGCTACGAGCAGTACTTC
NA	TRBV5-1	once	TRBJ2-3	CASSFGVVTDTQYF	TGCGCCAGCAGCTTCGGTGTGGTTACAGATACGCAGTATTTT
TRBD2	TRBV7-3	NA	TRBJ2-1	CASSLTAGGFNEQFF	TGTGCCAGCAGCCTAACAGCGGGAGGGTTTAATGAGCAGTTCTTC
TRBD2	TRBV6-4	NA	TRBJ2-1	CASSVLAGDYNEQFF	TGTGCCAGCAGTGTACTAGCGGGAGACTACAATGAGCAGTTCTTC
NA	TRBV30	few	TRBJ2-3	CAWSPVGGDTQYF	TGTGCCTGGAGCCCCGTGGGGGGAGATACGCAGTATTTT
NA	TRBV27	NA	TRBJ1-4	CASSLRQGFEKLFF	TGTGCCAGCAGTTTGAGGCAGGGATTTGAAAAACTGTTTTTT
NA	TRBV28	NA	TRBJ2-7	CASSLGGQYEQYF	TGTGCCAGCAGTTTAGGCGGGCAATACGAGCAGTACTTC
TRBD1	TRBV5-5	NA	TRBJ2-3	CASSHRQGTTDTQYF	TGTGCCAGCAGCCACAGACAGGGGACTACAGATACGCAGTATTTT
NA	TRBV19	NA	TRBJ1-2	CASSIAPRGGEDGYTF	TGTGCCAGTAGTATCGCCCCGAGGGGAGGGGAGGATGGCTACACCTTC
NA	TRBV6-1	NA	TRBJ2-3	CASVLRGSTDTQYF	TGTGCCAGTGTTCTACGGGGATCCACAGATACGCAGTATTTT
NA	TRBV7-7	NA	TRBJ1-5	CASSPRLRNQPQHF	TGTGCCAGCAGCCCCAGGCTCCGCAATCAGCCCCAGCATTTT